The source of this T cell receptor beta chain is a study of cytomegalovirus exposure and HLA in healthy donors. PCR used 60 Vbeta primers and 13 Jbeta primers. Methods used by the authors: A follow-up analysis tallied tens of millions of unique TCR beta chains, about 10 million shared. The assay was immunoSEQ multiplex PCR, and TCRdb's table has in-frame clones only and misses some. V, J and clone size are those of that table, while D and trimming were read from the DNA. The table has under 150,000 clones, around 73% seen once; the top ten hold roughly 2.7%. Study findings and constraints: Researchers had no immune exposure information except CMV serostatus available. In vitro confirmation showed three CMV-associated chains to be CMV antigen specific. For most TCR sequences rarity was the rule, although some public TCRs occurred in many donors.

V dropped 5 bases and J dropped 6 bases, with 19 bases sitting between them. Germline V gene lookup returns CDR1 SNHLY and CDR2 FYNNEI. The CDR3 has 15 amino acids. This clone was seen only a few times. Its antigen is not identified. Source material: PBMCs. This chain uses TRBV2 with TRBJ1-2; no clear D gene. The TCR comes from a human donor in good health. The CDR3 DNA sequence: TGTGCCAGCAGTCGGGATAGGGTTGAGTTAAATGGCTACACCTTC. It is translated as CASSRDRVELNGYTF. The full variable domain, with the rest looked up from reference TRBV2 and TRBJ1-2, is EPEVTQTPSHQVTQMGQEVILRCVPISNHLYFYWYRQILGQKVEFLVSFYNNEISEKSEIFDDQFSVERPDGSNFTLKIRSTKLEDSAMYFCASSRDRVELNGYTFGSGTRLTVV.